This passage covers 21 T cell receptor beta chains from one sample sequenced in a study of regulatory T cells in long-lasting Graves disease. Time point in this sample: newly diagnosed GD, antithyroid drugs for less than 3 months. PBMC-extracted RNA yielded the TCR library. Arm-PCR with iRepertoire HTBI primers amplified the CDR3 regions for these TCR beta libraries. Using its own MiXCR run on the multiplex PCR reads, TCRdb lists one record per CDR3 protein. The sample carries 200,000 to 250,000 distinct CDR3 sequences, roughly 20% recorded once. These data also formed part of another study, on T cells in Graves' hyperthyroidism and ophthalmopathy.

This specimen was peripheral blood mononuclear cells (PBMCs), taken at new diagnosis, from a patient treated with antithyroid drugs. The receptor set was obtained from a woman aged 25 to 39 with Graves disease.

Turning to this clonotype: This likely traces to a read error, being one base from a far larger clone. The V and J genes are TRBV27 and TRBJ1-1, with D unclear. Germline CDR1 is MNHEY and CDR2 is SMNVEV (reference sequence). The length of the CDR3 is 13 residues. Between the trimmed V and J ends, which lost 4 bases and 0 bases, there was a span of 6 bases. The CDR3 loop is CASSYQVNTEAFF. The CDR3 DNA follows: TGTGCCAGCAGTTACCAGGTGAACACTGAAGCTTTCTTT.

This clonotype has only one observation. CDR3 loop: CASSLVRGYEQYF. The CDR3 DNA follows: TGTGCCAGCAGCTTAGTTCGAGGCTACGAGCAGTACTTC. This sequence joins TRBV11-2 and TRBJ2-7; D remains unclear. Germline V gene lookup returns CDR1 SGHAT and CDR2 FQNNGV. V was cut by 1 base and J by 3 bases, with 7 bases left in between. The CDR3 is made up of 13 amino acids.

This clonotype was seen many times. This rearrangement joins TRBV2 to TRBJ1-1, with D perhaps TRBD1 (5 bases). V was shortened by 8 bases and J by 6 bases, with 10 bases between the two germline ends. This CDR3 has 11 residues. In germline, CDR1 is SNHLY, CDR2 FYNNEI. This CDR3 is CASVGGPEAFF. The CDR3 DNA sequence: TGTGCCAGCGTCGGGGGTCCTGAAGCTTTCTTT.

This rearrangement joins TRBV2 to TRBJ2-3, with 11 positions matching TRBD2. Germline-derived CDR1 and CDR2 are SNHLY and FYNNEI. The CDR3 sequence is 15 residues long. The V gene end was trimmed by 6 bases and the J gene end by 2 bases; junction bases not matched to a gene: 4. The CDR3 reads CASSAGLADTDTQYF. CDR3 bases: TGTGCCAGCAGCGCGGGACTAGCGGACACAGATACGCAGTATTTT.

This clonotype was detected ten times or more. The V and J genes are TRBV4-2 and TRBJ1-3; D is undetermined. The CDR3 is 13 amino acids. Germline V gene sequence: CDR1 LGHNA, CDR2 YNFKEQ. Trimming stripped 0 bases from V and 3 bases from J, with 3 bases between. DNA of the CDR3: TGTGCCAGCAGCCAAGATCATGGAAACACCATATATTTT. Amino acids: CASSQDHGNTIYF.

In its sample, this clonotype was seen many times. The chain recombines TRBV20-1 with TRBJ1-3; TRBD1 agrees at 7 bases. There are 14 residues in the CDR3. V shed 6 bases and J 6 bases; nucleotides not matched to a gene: 11. Germline CDR1 reads DFQATT; CDR2 reads SNEGSKA (reference sequence). CDR3 sequence (DNA): TGCAGTGCCCGCCGGGGAGGGGGCGAAAACACCATATATTTT. This encodes CSARRGGGENTIYF.

V and J are TRBV6-1 and TRBJ1-6; D possibly corresponds to TRBD1 (5 bases). The CDR3 loop spans 13 amino acids. The V gene's germline CDR1 is MNHNS and CDR2 SASEGT. V was trimmed by 8 bases and J by 7 bases, leaving 12 bases between them. CDR3 amino acids: CASRRDGNSPLHF. The DNA for the CDR3 is TGTGCCAGCCGACGGGACGGAAATTCACCCCTCCACTTT.

This clonotype was found many times. The V gene is TRBV28, the J gene TRBJ2-7, with 8 bases aligning to TRBD1. V was pared by 1 base and J by 7 bases, with 12 bases of the junction left unmatched. This CDR3 is 16 amino acids long. Germline loops: CDR1 MDHEN, CDR2 SYDVKM. The CDR3 loop reads CASSLLRQGALFEQYF. The CDR3, as DNA: TGTGCCAGCAGTTTATTAAGGCAGGGGGCCCTTTTTGAGCAGTACTTC.

The V and J genes are TRBV6-4 and TRBJ2-5; the match to TRBD1 covers 11 bases. The CDR3 covers 16 residues. V trimming: 5 bases; J trimming: 4 bases; junction bases outside the gene matches: 9. CDR1 is MRHNA and CDR2 is SNTAGT in the germline V gene. CDR3 nucleotides: TGTGCCAGCAGTTACGGGGACAGGGGGTACATAGAGACCCAGTACTTC. This gives the protein CASSYGDRGYIETQYF.

This clonotype was recorded many times. The rearrangement joins TRBV27 to TRBJ2-7, with unresolved D. Germline V gives CDR1 MNHEY, CDR2 SMNVEV (reference sequence). V lost 0 bases and J lost 4, with 13 bases in between. The CDR3 is made up of 15 amino acids. CDR3 region: CASSLSGGDLYEQYF. CDR3 DNA: TGTGCCAGCAGTTTATCGGGCGGTGATCTTTACGAGCAGTACTTC.

At least ten counts were recorded for this clonotype. The chain recombines TRBV6-5 with TRBJ1-1, with D possibly TRBD1 on 5 matching bases. The CDR3 has 14 amino acids. The V gene's germline CDR1 is MNHEY and CDR2 SVGAGI. With 2 bases removed from V and 1 base from J, the gap between germline ends came to 8 bases. The CDR3, as DNA: TGTGCCAGCAGTTACGGGGGAACGAACACTGAAGCTTTCTTT. The encoded protein is CASSYGGTNTEAFF.

This clonotype was counted ten times or more. J is TRBJ2-7 and V is TRBV6-2 or TRBV6-3; 7 nucleotides align to TRBD1. V was clipped by 10 bases and J by 0 bases; unmatched bases: 9. The CDR3 loop spans 14 amino acids. The germline CDR1 and CDR2 sequences are MNHEY and SVGEGT. CDR3 sequence (DNA): TGTGCCACCCTCTTAACAGGGGTCTCCTACGAGCAGTACTTC. Encoded protein: CATLLTGVSYEQYF.

This clonotype was observed many times. The rearrangement joins TRBV19 to TRBJ1-5, with D possibly matching TRBD1 (5 bases). The ends were cut back, 7 bases at V and 4 bases at J, with 14 bases in the middle. The CDR3 runs to 14 residues. In germline, CDR1 is LNHDA, CDR2 SQIVND (reference sequence). CDR3 DNA: TGTGCCAGTATGGCCCCGACAGCAAATCAGCCCCAGCATTTT. This sequence encodes CASMAPTANQPQHF.

The sample holds many counts of this clonotype. The chain joins TRBV28 to TRBJ2-7; D gene uncertain. V dropped 6 bases and J dropped 5 bases, with 8 bases sitting between them. Germline CDR1 is MDHEN and CDR2 is SYDVKM. This CDR3 comprises 11 residues. The DNA for the CDR3 is TGTGCCAGCAGCTTCCGGGACGAGCAGTACTTC. It specifies CASSFRDEQYF.

This clonotype was detected ten times or more. The V and J genes are TRBV20-1 and TRBJ2-1; D perhaps matches TRBD2 (5 bases). Germline V CDR1 and CDR2: DFQATT, SNEGSKA (reference sequence). The CDR3 runs to 15 residues. With 5 bases removed from V and 0 bases from J, the gap between germline ends came to 14 bases. The CDR3 nucleotides read TGCAGTGCTCAACCTTTGGGGAGCTCCTACAATGAGCAGTTCTTC. Encoded protein: CSAQPLGSSYNEQFF.

Details on this clonotype: Only one base separates this from a far larger clonotype, so it likely reflects a read error. The genes are TRBV5-1 and TRBJ2-7, with D unresolved. Trimming took 4 bases from V and 7 from J, leaving 15 bases between them. Germline CDR1 reads SGHRS; CDR2 reads YFSETQ. This CDR3 comprises 13 residues. CDR3 nucleotide sequence: TGCGCCAGCAGCGCCGACCTATACAATGAGCAGTACTTC. Its protein is CASSADLYNEQYF.

This clonotype has ten or more counts. The genes are TRBV5-4 and TRBJ2-3; D is uncertain. Germline CDR1 reads SGHNT; CDR2 reads YYREEE (reference sequence). Trimming left V 5 bases short and J 1 base short, with 17 bases between. This CDR3 spans 16 amino acids. The CDR3 DNA reads TGTGCCAGCAGGCCGCAGACTGTCAGCGGCACAGATACGCAGTATTTT. Translating it yields CASRPQTVSGTDTQYF.

V usage is TRBV2 and J usage is TRBJ2-6; D is ambiguous. CDR1 and CDR2 from the germline V gene are SNHLY and FYNNEI. The CDR3 contains 15 residues. The V end lost 4 bases, the J end lost 0 bases, and 7 bases lay between the germline ends. The CDR3 nucleotides read TGTGCCAGCAGTGTTGAGAGCTCTGGGGCCAACGTCCTGACTTTC. Translated: CASSVESSGANVLTF.

The rearrangement joins TRBV28 to TRBJ2-7; 12 bases line up with TRBD1. The germline gives CDR1 MDHEN, CDR2 SYDVKM. The CDR3 is 15 residues long. V lost 3 bases and J lost 6; bases outside the gene matches: 6. CDR3 protein: CASSFRDRGRGEQYF. The CDR3 DNA reads as TGTGCCAGCAGTTTTAGGGACAGGGGGCGAGGCGAGCAGTACTTC.

Only a few counts were recorded for this clonotype. The chain is built from TRBV10-1 and TRBJ2-1; 7 nucleotides align to TRBD2. CDR1 WNHNN and CDR2 SYGVQD come from the germline V gene (reference sequence). The CDR3 totals 14 residues. Unmatched junction bases numbered 4, after V lost 2 bases and J lost 6 bases. DNA of the CDR3: TGCGCCAGCAGTGAGCAGCGGGACGCCAATGAGCAGTTCTTC. Protein: CASSEQRDANEQFF.

This clonotype has at least ten counts. This CDR3 is CASSLGLSSYEQYF. The CDR3 DNA reads as TGTGCCAGCTCACTGGGACTGAGCTCCTACGAGCAGTACTTC. The V gene is TRBV18, the J gene TRBJ2-7; possible D gene TRBD2, 6 bases. Germline-derived CDR1 and CDR2 are KGHSH and LQKENI. This CDR3 contains 14 residues. The V and J ends lost 4 bases and 0 bases respectively, with 10 bases between them.